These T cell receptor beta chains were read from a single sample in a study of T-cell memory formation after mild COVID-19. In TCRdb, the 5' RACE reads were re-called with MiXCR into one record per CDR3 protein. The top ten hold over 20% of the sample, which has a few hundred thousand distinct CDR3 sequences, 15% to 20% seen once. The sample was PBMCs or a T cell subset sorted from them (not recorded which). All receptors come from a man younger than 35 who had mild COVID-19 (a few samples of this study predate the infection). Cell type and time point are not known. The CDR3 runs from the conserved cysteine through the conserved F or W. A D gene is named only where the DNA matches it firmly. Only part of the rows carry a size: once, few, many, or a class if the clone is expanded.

CDR3aa: CATSDLGDKSTDTQYF; CDR3nt: TGTGCCACCAGTGATTTGGGGGACAAGAGCACAGATACGCAGTATTTT; d_gene: .; abundance: .; j_gene: TRBJ2-3; v_gene: TRBV24-1
CDR3aa: CASSLATSRSYNEQFF; CDR3nt: TGCGCCAGCAGCTTGGCGACTAGCAGATCCTACAATGAGCAGTTCTTC; d_gene: TRBD2; abundance: .; j_gene: TRBJ2-1; v_gene: TRBV5-1
CDR3aa: CASSIRDRGTEAFF; CDR3nt: TGTGCCAGCAGCATCCGGGACAGGGGTACTGAAGCTTTCTTT; d_gene: .; abundance: few; j_gene: TRBJ1-1; v_gene: TRBV21-1
CDR3aa: CASSDGGFYEQYF; CDR3nt: TGTGCCAGCAGCGACGGCGGATTCTACGAGCAGTACTTC; d_gene: .; abundance: few; j_gene: TRBJ2-7; v_gene: TRBV7-9
CDR3aa: CASSYRGAAYYGYTF; CDR3nt: TGTGCCAGCAGTTACCGAGGGGCAGCCTACTATGGCTACACCTTC; d_gene: .; abundance: .; j_gene: TRBJ1-2; v_gene: TRBV6-5
CDR3aa: CASSDPRSNYGYTF; CDR3nt: TGTGCCAGCAGTGACCCCAGGTCTAACTATGGCTACACCTTC; d_gene: .; abundance: few; j_gene: TRBJ1-2; v_gene: TRBV2
CDR3aa: CASSTRPHDEQFF; CDR3nt: TGTGCCAGCAGTACTCGCCCCCACGATGAGCAGTTCTTC; d_gene: .; abundance: many; j_gene: TRBJ2-1; v_gene: TRBV6-2/TRBV6-3
CDR3aa: CASSTAVNTEAFF; CDR3nt: TGTGCCAGCAGCACGGCAGTCAACACTGAAGCTTTCTTT; d_gene: .; abundance: .; j_gene: TRBJ1-1; v_gene: TRBV7-3
CDR3aa: CASKGGSNHQPQHF; CDR3nt: TGTGCCAGCAAAGGAGGCTCCAACCATCAGCCCCAGCATTTT; d_gene: .; abundance: few; j_gene: TRBJ1-5; v_gene: TRBV28
CDR3aa: CASSQEATSGGRLDTQYF; CDR3nt: TGCGCCAGCAGCCAAGAGGCGACTAGCGGGGGGAGGCTAGATACGCAGTATTTT; d_gene: TRBD2; abundance: .; j_gene: TRBJ2-3; v_gene: TRBV4-3
CDR3aa: CSVGWDGDYEQYF; CDR3nt: TGCAGCGTAGGTTGGGACGGAGACTACGAGCAGTACTTC; d_gene: .; abundance: few; j_gene: TRBJ2-7; v_gene: TRBV29-1
CDR3aa: CASSHGQGVPRVTEAFF; CDR3nt: TGCGCCAGCAGCCATGGACAGGGAGTGCCCCGGGTCACTGAAGCTTTCTTT; d_gene: TRBD1; abundance: .; j_gene: TRBJ1-1; v_gene: TRBV4-1
CDR3aa: CASSPGQGFSSSYEQYF; CDR3nt: TGTGCCAGCAGCCCGGGACAGGGATTTTCATCTTCCTACGAGCAGTACTTC; d_gene: TRBD1; abundance: .; j_gene: TRBJ2-7; v_gene: TRBV2
CDR3aa: CASSVLPGQGLQNTEAFF; CDR3nt: TGTGCCAGCAGTGTCCTGCCCGGACAGGGGCTTCAGAACACTGAAGCTTTCTTT; d_gene: TRBD1; abundance: .; j_gene: TRBJ1-1; v_gene: TRBV6-1
CDR3aa: CASSLGGRGDTQYF; CDR3nt: TGTGCCAGCAGCTTAGGGGGCCGCGGAGATACGCAGTATTTT; d_gene: .; abundance: .; j_gene: TRBJ2-3; v_gene: TRBV7-6
CDR3aa: CSASRQGLADTQYF; CDR3nt: TGCAGTGCTAGCCGACAGGGTCTGGCAGATACGCAGTATTTT; d_gene: TRBD1; abundance: .; j_gene: TRBJ2-3; v_gene: TRBV20-1
CDR3aa: CSASRQRLPSETQYF; CDR3nt: TGCAGTGCTAGTCGGCAGCGCCTACCCTCAGAGACCCAGTACTTC; d_gene: .; abundance: .; j_gene: TRBJ2-5; v_gene: TRBV20-1
CDR3aa: CASSVGAADTEAFF; CDR3nt: TGTGCCAGCAGCGTAGGGGCTGCAGACACTGAAGCTTTCTTT; d_gene: .; abundance: few; j_gene: TRBJ1-1; v_gene: TRBV9
CDR3aa: CASSLKAGTGPSYEQYF; CDR3nt: TGCGCCAGCAGCTTAAAAGCCGGGACAGGGCCCTCCTACGAGCAGTACTTC; d_gene: TRBD1; abundance: .; j_gene: TRBJ2-7; v_gene: TRBV5-1
CDR3aa: CASSLTAASDYEQYF; CDR3nt: TGTGCCAGCAGCTTAACAGCGGCCTCAGACTACGAGCAGTACTTC; d_gene: .; abundance: few; j_gene: TRBJ2-7; v_gene: TRBV7-6